This T cell receptor (beta chain) derives from a study of a mutant IDH1 vaccine in newly diagnosed glioma. Study overall: Vaccine administration was initiated 4-6 weeks following radiotherapy alone, or with temozolomide cycles. Males made up roughly 60% and females approximately 40% of treated patients, whose mean age was around 41 years. Patients arrived already treated with radiotherapy, temozolomide, or both, most having had both. Visit V12 was scheduled at week 35 and visit V13 at week 47.

Assay used: immunoSEQ multiplex PCR; TCRdb lists only in-frame clones, some missing. The sample carries roughly 13,000 clones, roughly four fifths recorded once. Noted time point: week 47, end of study. It was 300 ug of mutant IDH1 20-mer peptide that made up each vaccine dose, given with topical imiquimod. V shed 0 bases, J shed 6 bases, and the junction held 8 bases outside the gene matches. Germline V gene sequence: CDR1 SGHTA, CDR2 FQGNSA. The CDR3 spans 16 residues. This clone was seen a handful of times. Its antigen is not identified. The source is a middle-aged woman with glioma. The chain employs TRBV7-2 and TRBJ2-3, with 8 bases matching TRBD2. The source was PBMCs, collected from a glioma patient whose treatment included an IDH1 peptide vaccine. The CDR3 sequence is CASSLALRGAFDTQYF. The CDR3 bases are TGTGCCAGCAGCTTAGCGCTGCGGGGGGCTTTTGATACGCAGTATTTT.